The entry below describes one TCR beta chain. Using immunoSEQ multiplex PCR, the repertoire was profiled, and TCRdb retains in-frame clones only, with some absent. In the table there are some 200,000 clones, about 87% of which are singletons. The source of the sample is a study of blood T cell repertoires in COVID-19. Germline V gene lookup returns CDR1 SGHVS and CDR2 FQNEAQ. This CDR3 has 15 amino acids. The V segment lost 1 base and the J segment 7 bases; nucleotides outside the gene matches: 6. This sequence joins TRBV7-8 and TRBJ2-7; 11 nucleotides match TRBD1. The sample comprised peripheral blood. The source of this sequence is a young woman who had recovered from COVID-19. Written as DNA, the CDR3 is TGTGCCAGCAGCTTAGTAGGACAGGGGGCAGGAGAGCAGTACTTC. Translating it yields CASSLVGQGAGEQYF.